The 12 T cell receptor beta chains in this list originate from one sample, sequenced in a study of blood T cell repertoires in COVID-19. Measured with immunoSEQ multiplex PCR; TCRdb has only the in-frame clones, and not every one. Of some 160,000 clones listed, about 80% were seen once; the top ten hold 9.5% to 13%. Sequencing used peripheral blood. The source is a man between 65 and 85 years old with active or convalescent COVID-19.

This chain connects TRBV7-2 to TRBJ1-2; possible D gene TRBD1, 5 bases. This CDR3 has 17 residues. The V and J ends lost 5 bases and 2 bases respectively, with 21 bases between them. The germline V gene encodes CDR1 SGHTA and CDR2 FQGNSA. The chain's CDR3 is CASSQRGGAVRNYGYTF. The DNA of the CDR3 is TGTGCCAGCAGCCAAAGGGGTGGGGCAGTTAGAAACTATGGCTACACCTTC.

This clone was recorded only once. The chain combines TRBV19 with TRBJ1-2, with D perhaps TRBD1 (5 bases). Germline-derived CDR1 and CDR2 are LNHDA and SQIVND (reference sequence). The CDR3 is 15 residues long. The V and J ends lost 8 bases and 4 bases respectively, with 20 bases between them. As DNA, the CDR3 is TGTGCCAGTGGTACTGACAGTCGCAGTCCCTATGGCTACACCTTC. Protein product: CASGTDSRSPYGYTF. Using reference TRBV19 and TRBJ1-2 for the parts outside the CDR3, the full variable domain is DGGITQSPKYLFRKEGQNVTLSCEQNLNHDAMYWYRQDPGQGLRLIYYSQIVNDFQKGDIAEGYSVSREKKESFPLTVTSAQKNPTAFYLCASGTDSRSPYGYTFGSGTRLTVV.

The chain joins TRBV11-2 to TRBJ2-3, with D possibly matching TRBD1 (7 bases). Per the germline V gene, CDR1 is SGHAT and CDR2 is FQNNGV. V lost 1 base, J lost 8 bases, and 13 bases lay in between. The CDR3 runs 14 residues. The CDR3 sequence: CASSLAQGRSTQYF. The CDR3 coding sequence is TGTGCCAGCAGCTTAGCACAGGGGAGGAGTACGCAGTATTTT. Full variable domain (missing parts from reference TRBV11-2 and TRBJ2-3): EAGVAQSPRYKIIEKRQSVAFWCNPISGHATLYWYQQILGQGPKLLIQFQNNGVVDDSQLPKDRFSAERLKGVDSTLKIQPAKLEDSAVYLCASSLAQGRSTQYFGPGTRLTVL.

The DNA of the CDR3 is TGTGCCAGCAGCTTAGCCGGTCTTGGGGAGCTGTTTTTT. Protein sequence: CASSLAGLGELFF. J is TRBJ2-2 and V is TRBV11-3; no reliable D call. Germline loops: CDR1 SGHNT, CDR2 YENEEA. V dropped 1 base and J dropped 8 bases, with 8 bases sitting between them. The CDR3 has 13 amino acids.

In its sample, this clone was seen once. This chain links TRBV5-1 with TRBJ2-5; 9 nucleotides agree with TRBD1. Unmatched junction bases numbered 6, after V lost 2 bases and J lost 4 bases. Germline V CDR1 and CDR2: SGHRS, YFSETQ. CDR3 length: 15 amino acids. DNA for the CDR3: TGCGCCAGCAGCTTAGGACAGGGGCGACCAGAGACCCAGTACTTC. This gives the protein CASSLGQGRPETQYF.

The V and J genes are TRBV30 and TRBJ2-4; 9 bases match TRBD2. V was clipped by 1 base and J by 13 bases; unmatched bases: 2. The CDR3 length is 11 residues. The V gene's germline CDR1 is GTSNPN and CDR2 SVGIG (reference sequence). CDR3 nucleotides: TGTGCCTGGAGTGGACTAGCGGAACAGTACTTC. Encoded protein: CAWSGLAEQYF.

This chain joins TRBV27 and TRBJ1-2; the D gene is possibly TRBD1 (6 bases). Between the trimmed V and J ends, which lost 4 bases and 3 bases, there was a span of 15 bases. Germline loops: CDR1 MNHEY, CDR2 SMNVEV (reference sequence). The CDR3 spans 15 residues. The CDR3 region is CASSSGGRRDYGYTF. Written as DNA, the CDR3 is TGTGCCAGCAGTTCGGGGGGGCGGAGGGACTATGGCTACACCTTC.

The chain recombines TRBV7-9 with TRBJ2-1, with D perhaps matching TRBD1 (6 bases). Germline CDR1 is SEHNR and CDR2 is FQNEAQ (reference sequence). The length of the CDR3 is 15 residues. Trimming pared 5 bases from V and 5 bases from J, leaving 16 bases between. CDR3 in amino acids: CASSPFQGTNNEQFF. The CDR3 nucleotides read TGTGCCAGCAGCCCCTTTCAGGGGACCAACAATGAGCAGTTCTTC.

The chain links TRBV4-3 to TRBJ2-7, with a weak D call TRBD1 (5 bases). CDR1 and CDR2 from the germline V gene are LGHNA and YSLEER. V was pared by 0 bases and J by 4 bases, with 13 bases between. The length of the CDR3 is 15 residues. The CDR3, as DNA: TGCGCCAGCAGCCAAGAAACAGTACAGGATTACGAGCAGTACTTC. It translates to CASSQETVQDYEQYF.

The genes are TRBV19 and TRBJ1-5; unclear D gene. The V end was cut by 6 bases, the J end by 4 bases, with 7 bases between. In germline, CDR1 is LNHDA, CDR2 SQIVND (reference sequence). This CDR3 is 12 amino acids long. The CDR3 nucleotides read TGTGCCAGTAGCCCTTTGAATCAGCCCCAGCATTTT. Amino acid sequence: CASSPLNQPQHF.

The V and J genes are TRBV20-1 and TRBJ1-5, with D hard to call. The CDR3 has 15 residues. The V gene's germline CDR1 is DFQATT and CDR2 SNEGSKA (reference sequence). Trimming removed 3 bases at V and 7 bases at J, with 19 bases between. In DNA, the CDR3 is TGCAGTGCTAGTCACCAAGGCGGGTCCCTACAGCCCCAGCATTTT. This sequence encodes CSASHQGGSLQPQHF.

The rearrangement joins TRBV10-1 to TRBJ2-7, with 7 bases lining up with TRBD1. Germline loops: CDR1 WNHNN, CDR2 SYGVQD (reference sequence). V was pared by 5 bases and J by 3 bases, with 10 bases of the junction left unmatched. This CDR3 region has 15 residues. CDR3 amino acids: CASSSGQRLGYEQYF. CDR3 DNA sequence: TGCGCCAGCAGTTCGGGACAGCGATTGGGCTACGAGCAGTACTTC.